Reported below is one T cell receptor (beta chain). These data are taken from a study of blood T cell repertoires in COVID-19. The overall study: COVID-19 samples collected from the United States, Italy and Spain covered acute and convalescent phases. The cDNA or gDNA used as material had been derived from T cells, B-cell-depleted T cells, or PBMCs.

Per the original data handling: Cell counts per sample came from amplifying reference gene primers. The method was immunoSEQ multiplex PCR; TCRdb's version includes in-frame clones alone and lacks a portion of them. V, J and clone size were drawn from that table, and D and trimming were deduced from the DNA. Of about 340,000 clones detected, around 87% appear once; the ten largest clones hold around 6%. Germline CDR1 SGHVS, CDR2 FQNEAQ. The length of the CDR3 is 19 residues. The V and J ends lost 2 bases and 0 bases, in that order; junction bases with no gene match: 7. Patients of the Seattle cohort, enrolled during active infection, were followed longitudinally.

The sequenced sample consisted of peripheral blood. The receptor's source is a woman in her forties or fifties with COVID-19, enrolled during active disease. The V gene is TRBV7-8, the J gene TRBJ2-2; 12 bases align to TRBD2. CDR3 in DNA: TGTGCCAGCAGCTTAAGACCCCTAGCGGGAGGGCCGAACACCGGGGAGCTGTTTTTT. It yields the protein CASSLRPLAGGPNTGELFF.